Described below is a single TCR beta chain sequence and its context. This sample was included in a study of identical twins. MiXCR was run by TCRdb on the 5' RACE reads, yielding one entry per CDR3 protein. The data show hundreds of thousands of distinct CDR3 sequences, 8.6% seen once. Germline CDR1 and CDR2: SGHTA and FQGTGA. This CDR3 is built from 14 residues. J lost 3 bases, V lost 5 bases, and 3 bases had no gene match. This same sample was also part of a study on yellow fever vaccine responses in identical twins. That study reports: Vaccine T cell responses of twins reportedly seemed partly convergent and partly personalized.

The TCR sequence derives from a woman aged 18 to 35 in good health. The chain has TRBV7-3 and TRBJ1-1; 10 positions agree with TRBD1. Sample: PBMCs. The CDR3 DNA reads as TGTGCCAGCAGCCCGACAGGGGGCTACACTGAAGCTTTCTTT. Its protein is CASSPTGGYTEAFF. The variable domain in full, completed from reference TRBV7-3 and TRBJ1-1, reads GAGVSQTPSNKVTEKGKYVELRCDPISGHTALYWYRQSLGQGPEFLIYFQGTGAADDSGLPNDRFFAVRPEGSVSTLKIQRTERGDSAVYLCASSPTGGYTEAFFGQGTRLTVV.